This TCR beta chain comes out of a study of blood T cells in healthy people across ages (dated by TCRdb to about 2015). Background on the whole study: In model experiments, roughly one uniquely barcoded TCR beta cDNA molecule per two T cells was captured by template switching. Using deep sequencing normalized with unique cDNA molecular identifiers, the study measured how TCR beta repertoire diversity changes with age. The donors were divided into four age groups: young (average approximately 17 years), middle-aged (around 37), aged (about 62) and long-lived (roughly 82). To avoid experimental bias, donors of different ages were distributed randomly across sequencing lanes. Using the same blood draw, the study looked at two additional independent replicas of 1 million unique cDNA reads for two donors, one aged 18 to 30 and the other aged 80 or older.

This clonotype was recorded a few times. There is no known antigen for this receptor. Base qualities are not recorded, but no much larger clone differs from it by a single base. For CDR1 and CDR2, the germline V gene lists SGDLS and YYNGEE. Between the V and J ends, shortened by 2 bases and 13 bases respectively, the junction contains 16 bases. The CDR3, from cysteine to phenylalanine, totals 14 residues. Just CDR3 DNA is preserved here, 42 bases in frame from base 1. Libraries were made using 5' RACE. A second roughly 7 to 11 cycle PCR used a sample-barcoded 5' primer and a J-beta primer mix. Each TCR beta cDNA molecule received a unique molecular identifier from a template-switch 5' adaptor carrying 12 random nucleotides. Each sample yielded at least 2.5 million CDR3-containing paired-end reads. All of the RNA was converted into first-strand cDNA using the Mint cDNA synthesis kit, with a TRBC-specific oligonucleotide serving as the primer. All cDNA was treated with uracil-DNA glycosylase and then went through a first 18-cycle PCR with the universal primers M1SS and BC2_uni_R. As for the authors' bioinformatics: Normalization of each sample was performed by random selection of 1 million high-quality reads, each carrying a distinct molecular identifier. Instead of being binned into consensus sequences, reads that shared molecular identifiers were thrown out. MiTCR, with a Q25 quality threshold and the strictest error-elimination algorithm, was used for CDR3 identification, clonotype clustering and error correction. A nonparametric unseen species model using Euler transformation provided a lower-bound estimate of total TCR beta diversity. In-frame beta chains were kept once TCRdb had trimmed the public reads at Q25 with fastp and called clones with MiXCR. Entries are consolidated by CDR3 protein sequence, retaining the most common genes and DNA. The V and J calls were not made by the authors but by TCRdb's processing. Within this sample are 1,800,000 or so distinct CDR3 sequences, with around 42% of them counted one time only. Under 30% of the sample comes from the top ten.

What the authors observed across the whole study: Since profiling was done on bulk unsorted PBMCs, naive and antigen-experienced compartments could not be conclusively compared. Donor CMV infection status was unknown, potentially confounding age-related changes in expanded clonotypes. Compared with the aged group, the long-lived group had more naive CD4+ T cells, fewer expanded clones and increased TCR diversity, a pattern suggesting age selection. Estimates of total diversity based on one million sequenced T cells were regarded as lower bounds and as underestimates. Observed TCR beta diversity per million T cells fell roughly linearly with age, and a significant reduction was already apparent by age approximately 41. Observed TCR beta diversity correlated strongly with the percentage of naive T cells measured by flow cytometry.

Systemically healthy Caucasian individuals from Russia, roughly 40 in total and aged about 6 to 90 years, were included as donors. About 10 milliliters of peripheral blood were drawn from each donor into EDTA-treated Vacutainer tubes. Ficoll-Paque density-gradient centrifugation was used to isolate PBMCs, with at least 6.5 million obtained per sample. Total RNA was extracted from PBMCs with Trizol reagent, with at least 6 micrograms obtained per sample. For every donor, an aliquot of PBMCs went through flow cytometry to measure the percentages of naive CD45RAhigh/CD27high T cells. Here the chain combines TRBV9 and TRBJ1-6; there is no confident call for the D gene. Sequencing input: blood. This sequence originates from a human donor in good health. Here is the DNA: TGTGCCAGCAGCGTTGGGTCTGATAAGTTTCCCCTCCACTTT. This codes for CASSVGSDKFPLHF.